Presented here are 32 T cell receptor beta chains from one specimen sequenced in a study of technical replicates of blood from a few donors. The protocol was immunoSEQ multiplex PCR, while the TCRdb copy is restricted to in-frame clones and leaves out a portion. The repertoire includes about 69,000 clones, over 75% of them detected once, and approximately 5% sits in the top ten. The material sequenced was PBMCs. The receptors originated from a human donor in good health. Some clones in this sample may be carry-over from other donors' samples.

The V call is TRBV7-3, the J call TRBJ1-2; 7 bases are a match to TRBD1. CDR1 SGHTA and CDR2 FQGTGA come from the germline V gene. This CDR3 is 16 amino acids long. V was pared by 6 bases and J by 7 bases, with 17 bases of the junction left unmatched. The CDR3 sequence: CASSLVYRDRLRGYTF. For the CDR3, the DNA is TGTGCCAGCAGTTTGGTATACCGGGACAGACTTCGTGGCTACACCTTC. Drawing the rest from reference TRBV7-3 and TRBJ1-2, the complete variable domain is GAGVSQTPSNKVTEKGKYVELRCDPISGHTALYWYRQSLGQGPEFLIYFQGTGAADDSGLPNDRFFAVRPEGSVSTLKIQRTERGDSAVYLCASSLVYRDRLRGYTFGSGTRLTVV.

V usage is TRBV5-6 and J usage is TRBJ2-3; TRBD2 matches 8 bases. Germline V lookup: CDR1 SGHDT, CDR2 YYEEEE. V lost 1 base and J lost 6; bases outside the gene matches: 7. CDR3 length: 15 amino acids. CDR3 protein: CASSLKLSGGDTQYF. In DNA, the CDR3 is TGTGCCAGCAGCTTGAAACTTTCGGGGGGGGATACGCAGTATTTT. Complete variable domain (other parts from reference TRBV5-6 and TRBJ2-3): DAGVTQSPTHLIKTRGQQVTLRCSPKSGHDTVSWYQQALGQGPQFIFQYYEEEERQRGNFPDRFSGHQFPNYSSELNVNALLLGDSALYLCASSLKLSGGDTQYFGPGTRLTVL.

This sequence joins TRBV7-2 and TRBJ2-7; 12 nucleotides align to TRBD2. V lost 1 base, J lost 2 bases, and 12 bases stayed unmatched. The CDR3 totals 19 residues. Germline V lookup: CDR1 SGHTA, CDR2 FQGNSA. In DNA, the CDR3 is TGTGCCAGCAGCTTAGTGGGCGGGACTAGCGGGTCGATAACCTACGAGCAGTACTTC. Its protein is CASSLVGGTSGSITYEQYF.

This clone was seen a few times. The chain carries TRBV30 and TRBJ2-4; D uncertain. V lost 3 bases and J 0 bases, leaving 12 bases between the germline ends. This CDR3 contains 15 residues. CDR1 is GTSNPN, CDR2 SVGIG, per germline (reference sequence). CDR3 region: CAWSPGPLAKNIQYF. The CDR3 DNA reads TGTGCCTGGAGCCCCGGTCCACTAGCCAAAAACATTCAGTACTTC.

The gene calls are TRBV6-4 and TRBJ2-1; TRBD1 aligns across 8 bases. The CDR3 is 15 amino acids. With V trimmed by 1 base and J by 11 bases, 10 bases remained unmatched. Germline V gene data show CDR1 as MRHNA and CDR2 as SNTAGT. In DNA form, the CDR3 reads TGTGCCAGCAGTGACTTCGGGACAGGCCCTTTAAAGCAGTTCTTC. It specifies CASSDFGTGPLKQFF.

The V call is TRBV18, the J call TRBJ2-7, with 14 nucleotides matching TRBD2. The CDR3 consists of 18 residues. The germline V gene has CDR1 KGHSH and CDR2 LQKENI. V shed 2 bases, J shed 5 bases, and the junction held 11 bases outside the gene matches. The CDR3 coding sequence is TGTGCCAGCTCACCAGAAGCGTTGGGACTAGCGGGAGACAACGAGCAGTACTTC. Amino acid sequence: CASSPEALGLAGDNEQYF.

The V gene is TRBV6-5, the J gene TRBJ2-1; D is uncertain. The CDR3 runs 13 residues. V dropped 6 bases and J dropped 9 bases, with 15 bases sitting between them. CDR1 and CDR2 from the germline V gene are MNHEY and SVGAGI. The CDR3 bases are TGTGCCAGCAGGCGCAATGGTCCTAGTGAGCAGTTCTTC. It encodes CASRRNGPSEQFF.

The V and J genes are TRBV7-9 and TRBJ2-2; 7 positions agree with TRBD1. Germline loops: CDR1 SEHNR, CDR2 FQNEAQ (reference sequence). With V trimmed by 5 bases and J by 1 base, 4 bases remained unmatched. The CDR3 length is 15 residues. The CDR3 DNA follows: TGTGCCAGCAGCCCCTGGACAGGGAACACCGGGGAGCTGTTTTTT. Translated, it gives CASSPWTGNTGELFF.

The chain uses TRBV30 and TRBJ2-6; no clear D gene. Germline V lookup: CDR1 GTSNPN, CDR2 SVGIG (reference sequence). The V gene lost 0 bases and the J gene lost 2 bases, with 5 bases spanning the gap. The CDR3 is 14 amino acids. For the CDR3, the DNA is TGTGCCTGGAGTGTACCAGCTGGGGCCAACGTCCTGACTTTC. Translation gives CAWSVPAGANVLTF.

The chain uses TRBV5-1 and TRBJ2-7, with 9 bases aligning to TRBD1. Trimming took 3 bases from V and 3 from J; bases not matched to a gene: 16. The CDR3 extends over 18 amino acids. Germline V gives CDR1 SGHRS, CDR2 YFSETQ. The CDR3 bases are TGCGCCAGCAGCTCTACCTACACAGGGGGCGGTATTATCTACGAGCAGTACTTC. Residues: CASSSTYTGGGIIYEQYF.

The CDR3 DNA reads TGTGCCAGCAGTGACTCTCTAGCGGGGGGGCCAGGAGAGCAGTTCTTC. Translated, it gives CASSDSLAGGPGEQFF. The gene calls are TRBV6-4 and TRBJ2-1, with TRBD2 identical over 12 bases. V was clipped by 0 bases and J by 10 bases; unmatched bases: 7. From germline, CDR1 is MRHNA and CDR2 SNTAGT. The CDR3 sequence is 16 residues long.

J is TRBJ1-6 and V is TRBV2; D remains unclear. Germline V CDR1 and CDR2: SNHLY, FYNNEI. The CDR3 is made up of 14 amino acids. V was shortened by 8 bases and J by 2 bases, with 10 bases between the two germline ends. Written as DNA, the CDR3 is TGTGCCAGCCGAGAAAATGCCTATAATTCACCCCTCCACTTT. It codes for CASRENAYNSPLHF. Full variable domain (rest looked up from reference TRBV2 and TRBJ1-6): EPEVTQTPSHQVTQMGQEVILRCVPISNHLYFYWYRQILGQKVEFLVSFYNNEISEKSEIFDDQFSVERPDGSNFTLKIRSTKLEDSAMYFCASRENAYNSPLHFGNGTRLTVT.

The chain employs TRBV19 and TRBJ2-2, with D possibly TRBD1 on 5 matching bases. V lost 2 bases and J lost 4, with 5 bases in between. CDR3 size: 13 residues. The V gene's germline CDR1 is LNHDA and CDR2 SQIVND (reference sequence). CDR3 protein: CASSIRGTGELFF. CDR3 sequence (DNA): TGTGCCAGTAGTATAAGGGGCACCGGGGAGCTGTTTTTT.

This clone was counted a single time. This sequence joins TRBV11-1 and TRBJ2-3; 9 bases line up with TRBD1. V shed 5 bases and J 3 bases; nucleotides not matched to a gene: 9. Germline CDR1 reads SGHAT; CDR2 reads FQDESV (reference sequence). There are 16 residues in the CDR3. The CDR3, as DNA: TGTGCCAGCAGCCCAACGCCGGGACAGGGTACAGATACGCAGTATTTT. It codes for CASSPTPGQGTDTQYF. The full variable domain, its missing parts supplied by reference TRBV11-1 and TRBJ2-3, is EAEVAQSPRYKITEKSQAVAFWCDPISGHATLYWYRQILGQGPELLVQFQDESVVDDSQLPKDRFSAERLKGVDSTLKIQPAELGDSAMYLCASSPTPGQGTDTQYFGPGTRLTVL.

The chain uses TRBV5-1 and TRBJ2-3; no clear D. From germline, CDR1 is SGHRS and CDR2 YFSETQ. V was pared by 2 bases and J by 5 bases, with 9 bases between. The CDR3 runs to 13 residues. In DNA form, the CDR3 reads TGCGCCAGCAGCTTCGGCGGCCGAGATACGCAGTATTTT. It encodes CASSFGGRDTQYF. Full variable domain (rest looked up from reference TRBV5-1 and TRBJ2-3): KAGVTQTPRYLIKTRGQQVTLSCSPISGHRSVSWYQQTPGQGLQFLFEYFSETQRNKGNFPGRFSGRQFSNSRSEMNVSTLELGDSALYLCASSFGGRDTQYFGPGTRLTVL.

This chain joins TRBV5-6 and TRBJ2-5; TRBD1 is a possible D gene (5 bases). The germline V gene encodes CDR1 SGHDT and CDR2 YYEEEE. The CDR3 extends over 14 amino acids. The ends were cut back, 4 bases at V and 2 bases at J, with 12 bases in the middle. In DNA, the CDR3 is TGTGCCAGCAGCCGTCGCGACAGTCAAGAGACCCAGTACTTC. Its protein is CASSRRDSQETQYF. The complete variable domain, with remaining parts taken from reference TRBV5-6 and TRBJ2-5, reads DAGVTQSPTHLIKTRGQQVTLRCSPKSGHDTVSWYQQALGQGPQFIFQYYEEEERQRGNFPDRFSGHQFPNYSSELNVNALLLGDSALYLCASSRRDSQETQYFGPGTRLLVL.

V is TRBV27 and J is TRBJ2-2; possibly TRBD2 for D (6 bases). CDR1 is MNHEY, CDR2 SMNVEV, per germline (reference sequence). The CDR3 covers 15 residues. V was shortened by 2 bases and J by 1 base, with 8 bases between the two germline ends. The CDR3 spells CASSLLARNTGELFF. Here the CDR3 DNA reads TGTGCCAGCAGTTTACTAGCGAGGAACACCGGGGAGCTGTTTTTT.

The chain recombines TRBV19 with TRBJ2-2, with D possibly TRBD1 on 6 matching bases. Trimming removed 1 base at V and 7 bases at J, with 13 bases between. CDR3 length: 15 amino acids. From germline, CDR1 is LNHDA and CDR2 SQIVND (reference sequence). The CDR3 sequence: CASSIGRGGSGELFF. The CDR3 nucleotides read TGTGCCAGTAGTATAGGCAGGGGCGGTAGCGGGGAGCTGTTTTTT.

J is TRBJ1-2 and V is TRBV6-5, with 8 nucleotides matching TRBD1. Trimming removed 0 bases from V and 4 bases from J; junction bases left unmatched: 4. CDR1 and CDR2 from the germline V gene are MNHEY and SVGAGI. The CDR3 runs to 15 residues. CDR3 in amino acids: CASSYSRQGAYGYTF. CDR3 coding DNA: TGTGCCAGCAGTTACTCGCGGCAGGGGGCCTATGGCTACACCTTC.

V gene TRBV19 combines with J gene TRBJ2-5, with D hard to call. Trimming took off 10 bases at V and 5 bases at J, with 11 bases between the two ends. Germline loops: CDR1 LNHDA, CDR2 SQIVND (reference sequence). The CDR3 sequence is 11 residues long. The CDR3 DNA follows: TGTGCCACGGAGCTGGCGGAGACCCAGTACTTC. As protein: CATELAETQYF.

The rearrangement joins TRBV19 to TRBJ1-1, with a weak D call TRBD1 (5 bases). CDR1 and CDR2 from the germline V gene are LNHDA and SQIVND (reference sequence). The CDR3 has 14 amino acids. V was shortened by 4 bases and J by 5 bases, with 14 bases between the two germline ends. The CDR3 spells CASSNPGGETEAFF. CDR3 DNA: TGTGCCAGTAGTAATCCTGGAGGGGAGACTGAAGCTTTCTTT. Variable domain in full (rest from reference TRBV19 and TRBJ1-1): DGGITQSPKYLFRKEGQNVTLSCEQNLNHDAMYWYRQDPGQGLRLIYYSQIVNDFQKGDIAEGYSVSREKKESFPLTVTSAQKNPTAFYLCASSNPGGETEAFFGQGTRLTVV.

A word on this clone: At one of its ends the junction is not consistent with the germline gene, which may arise from a read error. The chain is built from TRBV2 and TRBJ1-2; no clear D. There are 11 residues in the CDR3. Germline lookup yields CDR1 SNHLY and CDR2 FYNNEI. The CDR3 reads CASSEDYGYTF. The CDR3, as DNA: TGTGCCAGCAGTGAAGACTACGGCTACACCTTC.

CDR3 region: CASSIGRGLNYGYTF. CDR3 DNA sequence: TGTGCCAGTAGTATTGGCAGGGGGCTCAACTATGGCTACACCTTC. The rearrangement uses TRBV19 and TRBJ1-2, with 8 nucleotides matching TRBD1. V gave up 3 bases and J gave up 2 bases; unmatched junction bases: 5. Germline lookup yields CDR1 LNHDA and CDR2 SQIVND (reference sequence). The CDR3 extends over 15 amino acids.

The rearrangement uses TRBV2 and TRBJ1-5; the D gene is possibly TRBD1 (5 bases). V was shortened by 5 bases and J by 1 base, with 12 bases between the two germline ends. Germline lookup yields CDR1 SNHLY and CDR2 FYNNEI. The length of the CDR3 is 15 residues. The CDR3 coding sequence is TGTGCCAGCAGTTGGGAGGGGAGGAGCAATCAGCCCCAGCATTTT. Its protein is CASSWEGRSNQPQHF.

The V call is TRBV4-2, the J call TRBJ2-5; no definite D call. Trimming removed 5 bases at V and 2 bases at J, with 9 bases between. Germline V gives CDR1 LGHNA, CDR2 YNFKEQ. The CDR3 covers 13 residues. The CDR3 reads CASSADGQETQYF. The CDR3, as DNA: TGTGCCAGCAGCGCCGACGGGCAAGAGACCCAGTACTTC.

This clone was counted a few times. The rearrangement joins TRBV7-2 to TRBJ2-7; D perhaps matches TRBD1 (6 bases). Germline CDR1 SGHTA, CDR2 FQGNSA. The V gene lost 4 bases and the J gene lost 3 bases, with 19 bases spanning the gap. This CDR3 comprises 16 residues. The CDR3, as DNA: TGTGCCAGCAGCTCTCTTACAGGGAAAGGGGGCTACGAGCAGTACTTC. It codes for CASSSLTGKGGYEQYF.

The chain combines TRBV11-2 with TRBJ1-1, with D unresolved. CDR3 length: 11 residues. Trimming pared 5 bases from V and 8 bases from J, leaving 9 bases between. Germline V gives CDR1 SGHAT, CDR2 FQNNGV. This CDR3 reads CASSQSREAFF. The CDR3 coding sequence is TGTGCCAGCAGCCAAAGTAGAGAAGCTTTCTTT.

The V gene is TRBV7-8, the J gene TRBJ2-3, with TRBD2 as a possible D gene (6 bases). The CDR3 length is 15 residues. Trimming cost V 8 bases and J 4 bases, with 19 bases left between them. Germline CDR1 and CDR2: SGHVS and FQNEAQ. This CDR3 reads CASSYPAGIPDTQYF. In DNA form, the CDR3 reads TGTGCCAGCTCCTACCCCGCGGGGATACCAGATACGCAGTATTTT.

J is TRBJ2-1 and V is TRBV7-9; TRBD2 matches at 10 bases. The CDR3 has 15 amino acids. V was pared by 2 bases and J by 7 bases, with 5 bases of the junction left unmatched. CDR1 and CDR2 (germline): SEHNR, FQNEAQ (reference sequence). CDR3 nucleotide sequence: TGTGCCAGCAGCTTACTAGCGGGAGACTTTAATGAGCAGTTCTTC. Translation: CASSLLAGDFNEQFF. The full variable domain, in which reference TRBV7-9 and TRBJ2-1 provide the parts outside the CDR3, is DTGVSQNPRHKITKRGQNVTFRCDPISEHNRLYWYRQTLGQGPEFLTYFQNEAQLEKSRLLSDRFSAERPKGSFSTLEIQRTEQGDSAMYLCASSLLAGDFNEQFFGPGTRLTVL.

The genes are TRBV29-1 and TRBJ1-2; 11 bases agree with TRBD1. The CDR3 is made up of 19 amino acids. Looked up from germline, CDR1 is SQVTM and CDR2 is ANQGSEA. With V trimmed by 4 bases and J by 5 bases, 21 bases remained unmatched. For the CDR3, the DNA is TGCAGCGTTGTCGGAGGGGAGGCCGGACAGGGGGCCTCTACTTATGGCTACACCTTC. Its translation is CSVVGGEAGQGASTYGYTF.

The rearrangement links TRBV7-2 to TRBJ2-7, with 10 bases lining up with TRBD2. This CDR3 is 17 amino acids long. The J segment lost 0 bases and the V segment lost 0 bases, leaving 5 bases of the junction unmatched. Germline V gene data show CDR1 as SGHTA and CDR2 as FQGNSA. The CDR3 DNA follows: TGTGCCAGCAGCTTAGCGACTAGCGGGTTAAGCTCCTACGAGCAGTACTTC. Residues: CASSLATSGLSSYEQYF.

The V and J genes are TRBV27 and TRBJ2-7, with D unclear. Looked up from germline, CDR1 is MNHEY and CDR2 is SMNVEV (reference sequence). Trimming stripped 3 bases from V and 4 bases from J, with 10 bases between. The CDR3 totals 13 residues. This CDR3 is CASSFQANYEQYF. As DNA, the CDR3 is TGTGCCAGCAGTTTTCAGGCAAATTACGAGCAGTACTTC.